This is a list of T cell receptor beta chains from one sample in a study of post-analysis software for immune sequencing data. TCRdb ran MiXCR on the PCR reads and lists one entry per CDR3 protein. The profile shows some 240,000 distinct CDR3 sequences, 35% to 45% of them singletons. Material for sequencing was blood. The receptors come from a girl between 5 and 17 years old with multiple sclerosis. CDR3s leave out the opening cysteine and the closing phenylalanine or tryptophan. The order of the fields is J gene, V gene, CDR3 protein.

>-|TRBV12-3/TRBV12-4
ASSLGTGWYEQY
>TRBJ2-1|TRBV4-2
ASSQLGDSPKRGEQF
>-|TRBV27
ASSLKRERFDEQY
>TRBJ2-3|TRBV10-2
ASSDGRDQRSTDTQY
>TRBJ2-1|TRBV20-1
SARDRSSGRGYEQF
>-|TRBV4-2
ASSLAGVSYNEQY
>TRBJ2-1|TRBV12-3/TRBV12-4
ASSPPPDRGFDEQF
>TRBJ1-1|TRBV11-2
ASSLGDRRRTEAF
>TRBJ2-3|TRBV29-1
SVGAGGPTDTQY
>TRBJ1-2|TRBV20-1
SASFGTDYGYT